The 8 T cell receptor beta chains reported below all come from one sample, sequenced in a study of control samples from healthy donors and cancer patients. Produced via immunoSEQ multiplex PCR; TCRdb's table is partial and in-frame only. The sample contains some 20,000 clones, around 80% of which appear only once. The specimen sequenced was PBMCs. All receptors derive from an older man with head and neck cancer.

In DNA form, the CDR3 reads TGTGCCAGCAGTTTTTCGAGCAATCAGCCCCAGCATTTT. It yields the protein CASSFSSNQPQHF. V and J are TRBV27 and TRBJ1-5; D uncertain. Germline CDR1 reads MNHEY; CDR2 reads SMNVEV (reference sequence). V lost 3 bases, J lost 1 base, and 4 bases lay in between. CDR3 length: 13 amino acids.

The rearrangement joins TRBV2 to TRBJ1-2, with D possibly TRBD1 on 6 matching bases. The CDR3 has 13 amino acids. The V end lost 7 bases, the J end lost 8 bases, and 17 bases lay between the germline ends. Germline-derived CDR1 and CDR2 are SNHLY and FYNNEI. Written as DNA, the CDR3 is TGTGCCAGCACCGAGGGGGGGCCCCGAGGCTACACCTTC. Translation gives CASTEGGPRGYTF.

The chain employs TRBV4-3 and TRBJ1-2; D might be TRBD1 (6 bases). The CDR3 runs to 15 residues. Germline-derived CDR1 and CDR2 are LGHNA and YSLEER. The V gene lost 0 bases and the J gene lost 4 bases, with 12 bases spanning the gap. The CDR3 sequence is CASSQDYRVFYGYTF. In DNA, the CDR3 is TGCGCCAGCAGCCAAGATTACAGGGTCTTCTATGGCTACACCTTC.

The rearrangement joins TRBV9 to TRBJ2-1; 8 positions match TRBD2. Germline values: CDR1 SGDLS, CDR2 YYNGEE. The CDR3 runs to 16 residues. With 3 bases clipped from V and 0 bases from J, the junction kept 5 bases outside the gene matches. In nucleotides, the CDR3 is TGTGCCAGCAGCGGCCCCGGGACTAGCTCCTACAATGAGCAGTTCTTC. It translates to CASSGPGTSSYNEQFF.

This rearrangement joins TRBV25-1 to TRBJ1-2, with D possibly matching TRBD1 (5 bases). Between the trimmed V and J ends, which lost 4 bases and 5 bases, there was a span of 8 bases. This CDR3 is 12 amino acids long. Looked up from germline, CDR1 is MGHDK and CDR2 is SYGVNS. CDR3 bases: TGTGCCAGCAGTGCTGGGGGATATGGCTACACCTTC. Translated, it gives CASSAGGYGYTF.

The genes are TRBV5-8 and TRBJ1-2; 7 bases are a match to TRBD1. The ends lost 2 bases at V and 8 bases at J; junction bases unmatched: 9. Germline values: CDR1 SGHTS, CDR2 YDEGEE. The CDR3 length is 14 residues. The CDR3 here is CASSFTLGGRGYTF. In DNA form, the CDR3 reads TGTGCCAGCAGCTTTACACTAGGGGGCAGGGGCTACACCTTC.

V usage is TRBV7-9 and J usage is TRBJ2-7; 9 bases fit TRBD1. The germline CDR1 and CDR2 sequences are SEHNR and FQNEAQ (reference sequence). This CDR3 contains 12 residues. Unmatched junction bases numbered 0, after V lost 4 bases and J lost 5 bases. The CDR3 loop reads CASSWTGDEQYF. The CDR3 nucleotides read TGTGCCAGCAGCTGGACAGGGGACGAGCAGTACTTC.

The chain joins TRBV18 to TRBJ2-3, with D tentatively TRBD1 or TRBD2 (6 bases each). The germline CDR1 and CDR2 sequences are KGHSH and LQKENI. This CDR3 is 17 amino acids long. The V end was cut by 0 bases, the J end by 3 bases, with 16 bases between. The CDR3 sequence is CASSPPRGQTGTDTQYF. DNA for the CDR3: TGTGCCAGCTCACCACCCCGGGGGCAGACAGGTACAGATACGCAGTATTTT.